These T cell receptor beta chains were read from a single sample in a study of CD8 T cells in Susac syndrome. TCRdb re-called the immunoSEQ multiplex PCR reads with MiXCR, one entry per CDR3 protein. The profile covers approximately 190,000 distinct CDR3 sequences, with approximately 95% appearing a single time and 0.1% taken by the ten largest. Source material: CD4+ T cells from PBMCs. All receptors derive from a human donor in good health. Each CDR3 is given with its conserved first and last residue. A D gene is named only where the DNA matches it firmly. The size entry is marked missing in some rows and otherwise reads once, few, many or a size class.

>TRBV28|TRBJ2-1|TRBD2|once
CASHTWVLAGGPGNEQFF
TGTGCCAGCCATACCTGGGTCCTAGCGGGGGGGCCGGGGAATGAGCAGTTCTTC
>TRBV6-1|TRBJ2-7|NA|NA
CASSVAHTSYEQYF
TGTGCCAGCAGTGTAGCTCACACCTCCTACGAGCAGTACTTC
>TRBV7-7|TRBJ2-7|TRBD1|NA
CASSLMDRGPYEQYF
TGTGCTAGCAGCTTAATGGACAGGGGGCCCTACGAGCAGTACTTC
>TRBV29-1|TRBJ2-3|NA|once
CSVESGDF
TGCAGCGTCGAGAGCGGAGATTTT
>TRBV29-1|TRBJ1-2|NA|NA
CSVEVAGGYGYTF
TGCAGCGTTGAAGTGGCGGGGGGCTATGGCTACACCTTC
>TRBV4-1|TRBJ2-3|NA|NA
CASSQGRPPYTQYF
TGCGCCAGCAGCCAAGGAAGACCCCCCTATACGCAGTATTTT
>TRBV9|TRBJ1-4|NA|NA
CASSEDLRRGKLFF
TGTGCCAGCAGCGAGGACCTCCGGCGGGGAAAACTGTTTTTT
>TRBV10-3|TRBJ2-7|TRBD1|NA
CASRDRVPHEQYF
TGTGCCTCCCGGGACAGGGTCCCTCACGAGCAGTACTTC
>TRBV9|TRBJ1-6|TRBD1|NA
CASSPGTGDNSPLHF
TGTGCCAGCAGCCCGGGGACAGGAGATAATTCACCCCTCCACTTT
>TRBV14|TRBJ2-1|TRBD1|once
CASSRVLGTGHNEQFF
TGTGCCAGCAGCCGAGTGCTCGGGACAGGGCACAATGAGCAGTTCTTC
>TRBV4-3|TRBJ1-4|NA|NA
CASSPGTRNEKLFF
TGCGCCAGCAGCCCCGGGACACGAAATGAAAAACTGTTTTTT
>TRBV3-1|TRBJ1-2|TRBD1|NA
CASSRTTGSNGYTF
TGTGCCAGCAGCCGGACGACAGGGTCAAATGGCTACACCTTC
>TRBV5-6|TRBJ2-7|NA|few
CASSLGTASSYEQYF
TGTGCCAGCAGCTTAGGAACAGCCAGCTCCTACGAGCAGTACTTC
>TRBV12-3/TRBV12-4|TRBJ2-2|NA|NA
CASSPAGLNTGELFF
TGTGCCAGCAGTCCCGCAGGGTTGAACACCGGGGAGCTGTTTTTT
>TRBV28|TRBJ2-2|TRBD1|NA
CASRLDRGYTGELFF
TGTGCCAGCAGGCTCGACAGGGGGTATACCGGGGAGCTGTTTTTT
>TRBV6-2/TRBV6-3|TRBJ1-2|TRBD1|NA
CASRLPGQGYGYTF
TGTGCCAGCAGACTACCGGGACAGGGATATGGCTACACCTTC
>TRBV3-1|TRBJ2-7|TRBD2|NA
CASARGGGYEQYF
TGTGCCAGCGCCCGGGGGGGCGGCTACGAGCAGTACTTC
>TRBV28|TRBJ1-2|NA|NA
CAGRTNKGDYGYTF
TGTGCCGGTAGGACGAATAAAGGCGACTATGGCTACACCTTC
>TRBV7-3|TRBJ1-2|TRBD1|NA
CASTDRGLGYTF
TGTGCCAGCACGGACAGGGGGCTCGGCTACACCTTC
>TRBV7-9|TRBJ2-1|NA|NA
CASSLPRRLSPANEQFF
TGTGCCAGCAGCTTACCCCGGCGGTTGTCGCCGGCCAATGAGCAGTTCTTC
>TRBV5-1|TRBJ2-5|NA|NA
CASSEGRETQYF
TGCGCCAGCAGTGAGGGTCGGGAGACCCAGTACTTC
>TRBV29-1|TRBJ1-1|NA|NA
CSVESSDLNTEAFF
TGCAGCGTTGAATCTAGTGACCTGAACACTGAAGCTTTCTTT
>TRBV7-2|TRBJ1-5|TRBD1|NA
CASRLQGAGNQPQHF
TGTGCCAGCAGACTTCAGGGGGCTGGGAATCAGCCCCAGCATTTT
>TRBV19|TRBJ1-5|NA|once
CASSTTLTEKHQPQHF
TGTGCCAGTAGTACTACCCTCACGGAGAAACATCAGCCCCAGCATTTT
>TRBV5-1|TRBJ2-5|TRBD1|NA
CASSLDGTGFGETQYF
TGCGCCAGCAGCTTGGATGGGACAGGGTTTGGGGAGACCCAGTACTTC
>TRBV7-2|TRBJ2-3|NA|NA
CASSSGTRQYF
TGTGCCAGCAGCTCCGGGACGCGGCAGTATTTT
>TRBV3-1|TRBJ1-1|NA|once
CASSQGLANTEAFF
TGTGCCAGCAGCCAGGGACTAGCGAACACTGAAGCTTTCTTT
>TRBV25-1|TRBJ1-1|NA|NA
CASGVPGLNTEAFF
TGTGCCAGCGGGGTACCGGGACTGAACACTGAAGCTTTCTTT
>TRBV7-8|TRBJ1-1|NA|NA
CASSLATGSWTEAFF
TGTGCCAGCAGCTTAGCCACAGGGAGTTGGACTGAAGCTTTCTTT
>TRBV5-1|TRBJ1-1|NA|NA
CASSSPGTTNTEAFF
TGCGCCAGCAGCTCCCCCGGGACAACGAACACTGAAGCTTTCTTT
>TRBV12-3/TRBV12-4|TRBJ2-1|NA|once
CASTSGTQERQFF
TGTGCCAGCACTTCCGGGACACAAGAAAGGCAGTTCTTC
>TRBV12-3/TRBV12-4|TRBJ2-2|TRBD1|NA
CASSPGQGMIGELFF
TGTGCCAGCAGCCCGGGACAGGGGATGATCGGGGAGCTGTTTTTT
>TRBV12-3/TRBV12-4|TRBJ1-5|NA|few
CASSPRGASNQPQHF
TGTGCCAGCAGTCCCCGGGGGGCGTCCAATCAACCCCAGCATTTT
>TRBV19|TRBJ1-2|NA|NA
CASSIGARTGFGGYTF
TGTGCCAGTAGTATTGGCGCGAGGACCGGGTTCGGCGGCTACACCTTC
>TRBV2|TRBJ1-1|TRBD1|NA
CASSRAGGTAFF
TGTGCCAGCAGTAGAGCAGGGGGCACAGCTTTCTTT
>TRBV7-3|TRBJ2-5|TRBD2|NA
CASSLNAGGHGPRFF
TGTGCCAGCAGCTTAAATGCGGGGGGCCACGGACCCCGTTTCTTC
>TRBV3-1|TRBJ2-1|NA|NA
CASSPVGISYNEQFF
TGTGCCAGCAGCCCCGTGGGGATCTCCTACAATGAGCAGTTCTTC
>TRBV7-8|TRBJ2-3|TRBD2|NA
CASSQGLAGGPDTQYF
TGTGCCAGCAGCCAGGGACTAGCGGGGGGGCCAGATACGCAGTATTTT
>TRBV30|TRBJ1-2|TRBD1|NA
CAWSRTGQGYTF
TGTGCCTGGAGTAGGACAGGGCAAGGCTACACCTTC
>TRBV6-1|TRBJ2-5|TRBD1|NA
CASSRQGETQYF
TGTGCCAGCAGTCGACAGGGAGAGACCCAGTACTTC
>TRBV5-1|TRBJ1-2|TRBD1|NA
CASSPRPGQTYGYTF
TGCGCCAGCAGCCCTCGACCGGGACAGACCTATGGCTACACCTTC
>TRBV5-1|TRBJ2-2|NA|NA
CASSKGTHNTGELFF
TGCGCCAGCAGCAAAGGGACCCACAACACCGGGGAGCTGTTTTTT
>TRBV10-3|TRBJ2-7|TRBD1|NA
CAITWDRGYEQYF
TGTGCCATCACCTGGGACAGGGGATACGAGCAGTACTTC
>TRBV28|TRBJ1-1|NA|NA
CASRPPRVNTEAFF
TGTGCCAGCAGGCCCCCCCGGGTAAACACTGAAGCTTTCTTT
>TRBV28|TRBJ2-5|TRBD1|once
CASSFSGTGRETQYF
TGTGCCAGCAGTTTCTCAGGGACAGGGCGAGAGACCCAGTACTTC
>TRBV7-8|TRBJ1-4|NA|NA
CASSRAQQGAPRPNEKLFF
TGTGCCAGCAGCCGAGCCCAACAGGGAGCCCCGAGGCCGAATGAAAAACTGTTTTTT
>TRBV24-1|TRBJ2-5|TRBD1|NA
CATSDTRTGQAETQYF
TGTGCCACCAGTGATACAAGGACAGGGCAAGCCGAGACCCAGTACTTC
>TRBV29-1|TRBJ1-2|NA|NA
CSVEDGRRSGHTF
TGCAGCGTTGAAGATGGGCGAAGAAGCGGACACACCTTC
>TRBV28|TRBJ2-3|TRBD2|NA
CASSAGGPSDTQYF
TGTGCCAGCAGCGCGGGGGGACCCTCGGATACGCAGTATTTT
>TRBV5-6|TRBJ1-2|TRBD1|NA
CASSVIGDSYGYTF
TGTGCCAGCAGCGTTATAGGGGACAGCTATGGCTACACCTTC
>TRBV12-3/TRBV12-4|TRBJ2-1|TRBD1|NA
CASHRQGALLNEQFF
TGTGCCAGCCACCGACAGGGGGCCCTACTCAATGAGCAGTTCTTC
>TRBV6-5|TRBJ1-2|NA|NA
CASSYNSRTAYTF
TGTGCCAGCAGTTACAACTCCAGGACAGCGTACACCTTC